This T cell receptor (beta chain) was profiled in a study of blood T cell repertoires in COVID-19. Overall study: The United States, Italy and Spain were the sources of the acute and convalescent COVID-19 samples. PBMCs, B-cell-depleted T cells, or T cells were the source of the cDNA or gDNA that made up the material.

This CDR3 has 19 residues. Losses at the gene ends were 5 bases for V and 4 bases for J; bases not matched to a gene: 17. Germline-derived CDR1 and CDR2 are MNHNY and SVGAGI (reference sequence). Source study methods: Estimation of nucleated cell counts was performed using reference gene primer amplification. Data came from immunoSEQ multiplex PCR; TCRdb stores just in-frame clones and leaves some out. Clonal size and the V and J genes are those of that table, whereas D and trimming came from the DNA. Of more than 110,000 clones in the sample, 85% to 90% were seen once. V is TRBV6-6 and J is TRBJ2-2; TRBD2 matches at 9 bases. The sample comprised peripheral blood. The receptor comes from a man aged 60 to 69 with active or convalescent COVID-19. CDR3 DNA sequence: TGTGCCAGCAGTCCCCGAGGGGCGGGGGGGCCAGATCGCACCGGGGAGCTGTTTTTT. This codes for CASSPRGAGGPDRTGELFF.